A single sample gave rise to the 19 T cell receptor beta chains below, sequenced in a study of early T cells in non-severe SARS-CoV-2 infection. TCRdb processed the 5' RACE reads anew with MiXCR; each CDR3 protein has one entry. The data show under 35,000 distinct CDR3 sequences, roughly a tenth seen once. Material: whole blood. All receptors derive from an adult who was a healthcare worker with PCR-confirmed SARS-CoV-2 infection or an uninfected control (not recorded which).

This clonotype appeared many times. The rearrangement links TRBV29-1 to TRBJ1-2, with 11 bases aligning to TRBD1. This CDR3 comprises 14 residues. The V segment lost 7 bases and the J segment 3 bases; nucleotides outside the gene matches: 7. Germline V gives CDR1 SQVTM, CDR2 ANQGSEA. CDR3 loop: CSARTGGVDYGYTF. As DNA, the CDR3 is TGCAGCGCCCGGACAGGGGGCGTTGACTATGGCTACACCTTC.

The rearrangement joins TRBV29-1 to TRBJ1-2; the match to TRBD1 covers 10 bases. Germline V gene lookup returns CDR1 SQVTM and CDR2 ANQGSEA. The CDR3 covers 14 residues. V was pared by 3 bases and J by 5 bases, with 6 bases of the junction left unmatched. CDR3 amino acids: CSVEPTGGGYGYTF. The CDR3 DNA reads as TGCAGCGTTGAGCCGACAGGGGGCGGTTATGGCTACACCTTC. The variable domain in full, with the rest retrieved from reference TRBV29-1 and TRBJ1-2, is SAVISQKPSRDICQRGTSLTIQCQVDSQVTMMFWYRQQPGQSLTLIATANQGSEATYESGFVIDKFPISRPNLTFSTLTVSNMSPEDSSIYLCSVEPTGGGYGYTFGSGTRLTVV.

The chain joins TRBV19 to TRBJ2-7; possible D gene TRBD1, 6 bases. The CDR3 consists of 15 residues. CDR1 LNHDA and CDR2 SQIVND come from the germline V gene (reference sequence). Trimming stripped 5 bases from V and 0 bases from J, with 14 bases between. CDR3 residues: CASSLTGTSSYEQYF. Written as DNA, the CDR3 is TGTGCCAGTAGTCTTACCGGGACATCCTCCTACGAGCAGTACTTC.

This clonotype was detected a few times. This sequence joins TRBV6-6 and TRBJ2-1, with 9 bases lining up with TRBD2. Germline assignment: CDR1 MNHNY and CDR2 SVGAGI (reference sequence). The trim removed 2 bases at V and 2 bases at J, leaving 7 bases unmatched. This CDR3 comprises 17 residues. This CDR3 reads CASSYALGLATYNEQFF. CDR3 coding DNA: TGTGCCAGCAGTTACGCCCTGGGACTAGCAACCTACAATGAGCAGTTCTTC.

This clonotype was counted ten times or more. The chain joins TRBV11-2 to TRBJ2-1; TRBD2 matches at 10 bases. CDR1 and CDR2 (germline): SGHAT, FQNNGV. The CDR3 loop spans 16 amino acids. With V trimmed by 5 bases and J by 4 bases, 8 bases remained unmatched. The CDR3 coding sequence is TGTGCCAGCAGCCCCCTGCCTAGCGGGGGTTACAATGAGCAGTTCTTC. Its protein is CASSPLPSGGYNEQFF.

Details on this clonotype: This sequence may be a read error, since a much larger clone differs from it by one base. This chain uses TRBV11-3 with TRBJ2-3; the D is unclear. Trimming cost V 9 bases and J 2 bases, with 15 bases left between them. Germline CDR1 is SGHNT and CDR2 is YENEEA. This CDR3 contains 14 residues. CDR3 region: CARLPGAPTDTQYF. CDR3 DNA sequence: TGTGCCAGATTACCGGGCGCGCCCACAGATACGCAGTATTTT.

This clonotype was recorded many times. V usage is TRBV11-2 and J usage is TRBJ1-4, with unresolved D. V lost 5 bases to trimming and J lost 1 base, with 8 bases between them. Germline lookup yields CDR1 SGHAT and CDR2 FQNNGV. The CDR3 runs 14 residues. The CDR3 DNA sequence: TGTGCCAGCAGCGACGGACTAACTAATGAAAAACTGTTTTTT. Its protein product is CASSDGLTNEKLFF.

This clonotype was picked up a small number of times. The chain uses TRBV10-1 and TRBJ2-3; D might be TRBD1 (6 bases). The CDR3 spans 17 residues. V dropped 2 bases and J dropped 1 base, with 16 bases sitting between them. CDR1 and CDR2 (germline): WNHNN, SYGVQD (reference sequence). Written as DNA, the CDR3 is TGCGCCAGCAGTGAGGCAGGGGAGAAGACCGGCACAGATACGCAGTATTTT. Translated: CASSEAGEKTGTDTQYF.

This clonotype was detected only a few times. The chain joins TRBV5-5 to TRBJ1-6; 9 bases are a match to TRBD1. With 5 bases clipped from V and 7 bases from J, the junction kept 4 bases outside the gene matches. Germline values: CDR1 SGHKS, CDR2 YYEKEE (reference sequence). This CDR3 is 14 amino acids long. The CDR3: CASRTDRGNSPLHF. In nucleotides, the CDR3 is TGTGCCAGCAGAACGGACAGGGGAAATTCACCCCTCCACTTT. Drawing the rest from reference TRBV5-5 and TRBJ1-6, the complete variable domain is DAGVTQSPTHLIKTRGQQVTLRCSPISGHKSVSWYQQVLGQGPQFIFQYYEKEERGRGNFPDRFSARQFPNYSSELNVNALLLGDSALYLCASRTDRGNSPLHFGNGTRLTVT.

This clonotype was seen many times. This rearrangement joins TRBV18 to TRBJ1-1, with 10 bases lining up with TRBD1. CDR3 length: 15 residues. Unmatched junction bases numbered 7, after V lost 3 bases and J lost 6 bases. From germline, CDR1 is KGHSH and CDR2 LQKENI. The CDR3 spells CASSPGTGAFAEAFF. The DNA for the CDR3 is TGTGCCAGCTCACCCGGGACAGGGGCTTTCGCTGAAGCTTTCTTT.

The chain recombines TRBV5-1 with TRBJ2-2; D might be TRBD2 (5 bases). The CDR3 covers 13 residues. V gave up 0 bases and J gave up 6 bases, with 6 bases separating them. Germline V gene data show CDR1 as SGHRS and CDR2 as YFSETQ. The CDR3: CASSLGGPGELFF. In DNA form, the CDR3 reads TGCGCCAGCAGCTTGGGAGGGCCCGGGGAGCTGTTTTTT.

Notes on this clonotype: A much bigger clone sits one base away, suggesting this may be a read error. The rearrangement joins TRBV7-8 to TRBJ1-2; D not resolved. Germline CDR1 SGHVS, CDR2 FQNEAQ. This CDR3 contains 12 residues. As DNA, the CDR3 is TGTGCCAGCAGCCCCAACCAACATGGCTACAACTTC. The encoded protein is CASSPNQHGYNF.

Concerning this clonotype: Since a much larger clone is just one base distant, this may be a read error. The CDR3: CASSFNLASPLHF. The CDR3 DNA is TGTGCCAGCAGCTTTAATCTGGCTTCACCCCTCCACTTT. The J gene is TRBJ1-6, the V gene TRBV7-3; D ambiguous. The CDR3 length is 13 residues. CDR1 is SGHTA and CDR2 is FQGTGA in the germline V gene. Trimming took off 3 bases at V and 9 bases at J, with 9 bases between the two ends.

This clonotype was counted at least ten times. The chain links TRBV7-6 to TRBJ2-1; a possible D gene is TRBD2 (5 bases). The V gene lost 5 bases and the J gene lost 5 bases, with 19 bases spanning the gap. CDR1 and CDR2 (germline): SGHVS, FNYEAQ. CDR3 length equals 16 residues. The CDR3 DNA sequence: TGTGCCAGCAGCCCAGAGACGGCCGGGAACAACAATGAGCAGTTCTTC. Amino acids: CASSPETAGNNNEQFF.

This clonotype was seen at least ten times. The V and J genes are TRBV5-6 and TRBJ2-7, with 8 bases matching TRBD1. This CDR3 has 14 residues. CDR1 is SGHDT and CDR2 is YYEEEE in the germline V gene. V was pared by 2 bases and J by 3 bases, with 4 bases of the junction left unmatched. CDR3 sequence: CASSLGTGVYEQYF. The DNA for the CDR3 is TGTGCCAGCAGCTTAGGGACAGGTGTCTACGAGCAGTACTTC.

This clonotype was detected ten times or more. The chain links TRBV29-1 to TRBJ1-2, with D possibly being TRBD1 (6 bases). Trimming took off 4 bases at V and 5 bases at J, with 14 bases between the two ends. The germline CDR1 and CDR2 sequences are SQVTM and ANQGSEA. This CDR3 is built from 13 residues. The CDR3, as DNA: TGCAGCGTTGCTCGACAGGATGAGTATGGCTACACCTTC. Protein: CSVARQDEYGYTF.

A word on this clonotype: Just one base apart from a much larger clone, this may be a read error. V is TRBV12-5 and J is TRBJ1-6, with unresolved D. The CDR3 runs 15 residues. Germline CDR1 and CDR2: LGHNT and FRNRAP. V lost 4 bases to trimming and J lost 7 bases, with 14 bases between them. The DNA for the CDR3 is TGTGCTAGTGGTTCGGACGTCGGCTGGAATTCACCCCTCCACTTT. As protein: CASGSDVGWNSPLHF.

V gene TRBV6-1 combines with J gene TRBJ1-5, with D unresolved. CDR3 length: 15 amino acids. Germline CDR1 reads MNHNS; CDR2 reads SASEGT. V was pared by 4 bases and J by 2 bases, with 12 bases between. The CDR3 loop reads CASSVQDAGNQPQHF. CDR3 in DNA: TGTGCCAGCAGTGTGCAGGACGCAGGCAATCAGCCCCAGCATTTT.

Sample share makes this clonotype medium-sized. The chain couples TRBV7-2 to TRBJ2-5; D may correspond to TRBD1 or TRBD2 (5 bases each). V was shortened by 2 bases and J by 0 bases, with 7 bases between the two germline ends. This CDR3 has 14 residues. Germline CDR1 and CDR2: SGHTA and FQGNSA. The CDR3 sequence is CASSLWGNQETQYF. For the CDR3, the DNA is TGTGCCAGCAGCTTATGGGGGAACCAAGAGACCCAGTACTTC.